This T cell receptor beta chain came from a study of CD8+CD57+ T cells in acquired aplastic anemia. General observations from the study: Patients versus controls showed no significant CD8+ Simpson's diversity difference.

The authors sequenced patients whose flow cytometry had shown CD8+CD57+ cell expansion. This clonotype was seen repeatedly, ten times or more. The antigen is undetermined. Germline V gene sequence: CDR1 SGHNT, CDR2 YYREEE (reference sequence). Germline trimming cut 4 bases from V and 3 bases from J; bases unmatched to any gene: 5. CDR3 length: 14 amino acids. The template for TCR beta VDJ and CDR3 sequence profiling was genomic DNA. A single record per CDR3 protein comes from TCRdb applying MiXCR to the reads. The table lists approximately 150,000 distinct CDR3 sequences, 47% of them singletons. V is TRBV5-4 and J is TRBJ2-7; 9 bases agree with TRBD1. This clonotype was sampled from a human donor with aplastic anemia. The sequencing sample was made of sorted CD4+, CD8+, or CD8+CD57+ T cells (not recorded which) from PBMCs. The CDR3 DNA follows: TGTGCCAGCAGCGTGGGACAGGGAAACTACGAGCAGTACTTC. Translation gives CASSVGQGNYEQYF. The full variable domain, in which reference TRBV5-4 and TRBJ2-7 provide the parts outside the CDR3, is ETGVTQSPTHLIKTRGQQVTLRCSSQSGHNTVSWYQQALGQGPQFIFQYYREEENGRGNFPPRFSGLQFPNYSSELNVNALELDDSALYLCASSVGQGNYEQYFGPGTRLTVT.